This T cell receptor beta chain stems from a study of cytomegalovirus exposure and HLA in healthy donors. This clone was counted a single time. A multiplex PCR was run with 60 Vbeta primers and 13 Jbeta primers. Generated by immunoSEQ multiplex PCR, the TCRdb table keeps only in-frame clones and is missing some. The sample lists 100,000 to 150,000 clones, around four fifths occurring once. Trimming cost V 4 bases and J 2 bases, with 13 bases left between them. CDR1 and CDR2 from the germline V gene are SGHKS and YYEKEE (reference sequence). This CDR3 is built from 14 residues. Sequenced material: PBMCs. This receptor was obtained from a woman between 35 and 50 years old in good health and CMV-seropositive. The chain recombines TRBV5-5 with TRBJ2-7; D is uncertain. The CDR3 loop reads CASSPLGTTYEQYF. DNA for the CDR3: TGTGCCAGCAGCCCCCTGGGCACGACCTACGAGCAGTACTTC.